This entry concerns a single T cell receptor beta chain. No cognate antigen has been identified for it. Qualities for individual bases were not recorded, and no much larger clone is one base off. The protocol used for the library was the immunoSEQ multiplex PCR assay. For most patients, genomic DNA was isolated with the Qiagen DNeasy Blood and Tissue Kit and sent frozen to Adaptive Biotechnologies for TCR sequencing. Adaptive Biotechnologies carried out high-throughput TCR-beta CDR3 sequencing of genomic DNA for most patients. The original methods were these. Adaptive's ImmunoSEQ software supplied the TCR sequencing data for about 18 patients, while MiXCR and VDJtools were used to process three other patients. To correct CD4 versus CD8 sorting errors, sequences present in both subsets at a frequency ratio below 5:1 were removed. CDR3 nucleotide sequences shared between donor and recipient were removed because their origin could not be assigned. To count as alloreactive, a clone needed at least 2-fold expansion over unstimulated cells and a minimum CFSE-low frequency of 0.002% (template counts) or 0.001% (read counts). A clone was considered mappable if detected in the sequenced pre-transplant spleen, lymph node, or MLR CFSE-low populations of the donor or recipient. The cumulative frequency of alloreactive clones was calculated as a percentage of all sequences, weighted by copy number. Entries here come from immuneACCESS through TCRdb and include only in-frame sequences with V and J called. Some clones fail to appear in such tables; in the studies checked, an unresolved V gene covers under half of the shortfall, and the cause of the remainder is unknown. From that table come the V and J calls and clone size; the DNA was used to work out D and trimming. Here the sample has over 100,000 clones; 85% to 95% occur a single time. Jointly, the top ten make up around 0.12% of the sample.

The sample originates from a study of graft-versus-host responses after intestinal transplantation (dated by TCRdb to the early 2020s). For context, the study as a whole: Multivisceral, liver-intestinal, or isolated intestinal transplants were received by the recipients. Anti-thymocyte globulin induction was given to all recipients, followed by maintenance tacrolimus and steroids for two to three years. After intestinal transplantation, graft-versus-host and host-versus-graft alloreactive T cell clones were followed in the graft, circulation and bone marrow using bulk TCR-beta CDR3 sequencing. To identify alloreactive clones, pre-transplant mixed lymphocyte reaction products were sequenced and then compared with unstimulated pre-transplant donor and recipient T cells. Of the approximately 24 intestinal transplant recipients enrolled in the cohort, one of whom was a retransplant, a few patients without pretransplant specimens were excluded. Donor T cell macrochimerism was defined as a peak of at least 4% donor T cells among recipient peripheral blood mononuclear cells. Samples from a few later patients were sequenced in-house on an Illumina MiSeq with MiXCR processing rather than by the commercial service.

The paper as a whole reports these results and caveats: High GvH to HvG T cell clonal ratios were observed in the allografts of patients with donor T cell macrochimerism. The conclusions were limited by the relatively low number and heterogeneity of the intestinal transplant patients. Early after transplant, peak levels of circulating GvH clones were found to be associated with declines in HvG clones. GvH clones were detected in recipient bone marrow, and some appeared earlier in ileal mucosa or blood, consistent with an intestinal mucosal origin.

The CDR3, cysteine through phenylalanine, is 12 amino acids long. This entry keeps only the CDR3 DNA: 36 bases, framed from base 1. CDR1 and CDR2 (SGHAT, FQNNGV) derive from the germline V gene. Between the V and J ends, shortened by 0 bases and 11 bases respectively, the junction contains 10 bases. What the time point label conveys for this sample: cells obtained before transplantation from donor or recipient. CD3+CD4+ and CD3+CD8+ populations were FACS-sorted from unstimulated pre-transplant donor and recipient cells taken from spleen or lymph nodes. The sample consisted of unstimulated CD4+ T cells sorted from spleen or lymph node cells, taken before intestinal transplant. The origin of this receptor is a human donor who received an intestinal transplant. The sequence is built from TRBV11-2 and TRBJ1-1, with the D gene uncertain. CDR3 protein: CASSLEGRVAFF. The DNA is as follows: TGTGCCAGCAGCTTAGAGGGTAGGGTTGCTTTCTTT.